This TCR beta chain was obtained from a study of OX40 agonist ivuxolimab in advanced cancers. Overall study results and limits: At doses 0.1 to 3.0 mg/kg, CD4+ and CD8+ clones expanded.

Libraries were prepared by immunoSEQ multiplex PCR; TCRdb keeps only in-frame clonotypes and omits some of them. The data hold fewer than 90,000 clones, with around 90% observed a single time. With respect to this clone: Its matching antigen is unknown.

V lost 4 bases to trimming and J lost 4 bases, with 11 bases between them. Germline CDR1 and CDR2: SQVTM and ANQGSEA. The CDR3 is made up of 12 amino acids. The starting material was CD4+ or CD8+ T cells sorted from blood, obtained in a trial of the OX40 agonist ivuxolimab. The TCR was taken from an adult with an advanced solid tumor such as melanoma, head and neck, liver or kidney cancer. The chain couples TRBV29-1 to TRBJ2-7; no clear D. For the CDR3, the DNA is TGCAGCGTTGTCGGCTCCACTTACGAGCAGTACTTC. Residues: CSVVGSTYEQYF.